The entry below describes one T cell receptor (beta chain). Its antigen is undetermined. V was cut by 6 bases and J by 6 bases, with 15 bases left in between. The CDR3 has 13 amino acids. Quantitative 5'-RACE was performed with molecular barcodes, and it yielded the TCR beta libraries. TCRdb re-derived calls from the 5' RACE reads in MiXCR, one entry per CDR3 protein. Of some 240,000 distinct CDR3 sequences in the sample, 20% to 30% were seen once. This sample stems from a study of CD8 T cells in ankylosing spondylitis. Study-wide points: Characteristic of ankylosing spondylitis blood, it appeared, was a TCR beta motif comprising eight highly homologous variants. Significant enrichment of disease-linked clones was reportedly seen in matched ankylosing spondylitis synovial fluid.

Sequencing was carried out using blood, either unsorted or a sorted T cell fraction (not recorded which). The clonotype comes from a male donor with ankylosing spondylitis or in good health (not recorded which). The rearrangement uses TRBV12-3 or TRBV12-4 and TRBJ2-7; D might be TRBD2 (5 bases). The CDR3 sequence is CASRLAPIGEQYF. CDR3 sequence (DNA): TGTGCCAGCAGGCTAGCCCCGATTGGCGAGCAGTACTTC.